The source of this T cell receptor beta chain is a study of regulatory T cells in long-lasting Graves disease. Study-level information: Antithyroid drugs had been given to newly diagnosed Graves' patients for under 3 months. Overall study findings and caveats: More public clonotypes were shared by persistent patients (about 3,000) than by new patients (about 1,000).

This clonotype was observed a few times. The antigen is not known. Specified time point: newly diagnosed GD, antithyroid drugs for less than 3 months. The TCR library was made from RNA extracted from PBMCs. CDR1 is KGHSH and CDR2 is LQKENI in the germline V gene. This CDR3 has 16 residues. Trimming shortened V by 0 bases and J by 1 base, and 10 bases separated the two germline ends. Investigators prepared the TCR beta libraries by applying iRepertoire HTBI primers and Arm-PCR of CDR3 regions. TCRdb independently ran MiXCR on the multiplex PCR reads; one entry per CDR3 protein. The repertoire holds 350,000 to 550,000 distinct CDR3 sequences, with less than 15% as singletons. These data also featured in a second study, about T cells in Graves' hyperthyroidism and ophthalmopathy.

The chain couples TRBV18 to TRBJ2-1; D is unresolved. Source: peripheral blood mononuclear cells (PBMCs), taken at new diagnosis, from a patient treated with antithyroid drugs. This receptor was obtained from a woman aged 45-65 years with Graves disease. In nucleotides, the CDR3 is TGTGCCAGCTCACCACCGTGGGTGGGGTCCTACAATGAGCAGTTCTTC. As protein: CASSPPWVGSYNEQFF.